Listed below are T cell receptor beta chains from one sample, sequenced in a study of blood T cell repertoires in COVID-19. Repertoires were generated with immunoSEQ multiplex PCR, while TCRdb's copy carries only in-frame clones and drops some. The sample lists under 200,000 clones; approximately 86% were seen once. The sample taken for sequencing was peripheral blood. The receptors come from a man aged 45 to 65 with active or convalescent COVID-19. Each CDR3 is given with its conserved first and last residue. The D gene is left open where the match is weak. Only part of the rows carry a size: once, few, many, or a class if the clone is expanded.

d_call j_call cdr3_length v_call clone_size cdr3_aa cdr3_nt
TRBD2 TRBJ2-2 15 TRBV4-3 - CASSQDGGGTGELFF TGCGCCAGCAGCCAAGATGGGGGGGGCACCGGGGAGCTGTTTTTT
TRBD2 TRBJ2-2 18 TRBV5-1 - CASSFNWPAGRNTGELFF TGCGCCAGCAGCTTTAATTGGCCAGCGGGGCGAAACACCGGGGAGCTGTTTTTT
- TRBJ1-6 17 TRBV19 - CASSTQQGGRNNSPLHF TGTGCCAGTAGTACACAACAGGGCGGTAGAAATAATTCACCCCTCCACTTT
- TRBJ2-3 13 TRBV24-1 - CATSPPTSDTQYF TGTGCCACCAGTCCTCCCACATCAGATACGCAGTATTTT
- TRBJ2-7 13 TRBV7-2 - CASSLTPLSEQYF TGTGCCAGCAGCTTAACCCCGCTCAGCGAGCAGTACTTC
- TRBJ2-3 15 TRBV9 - CASKRGASSTDTQYF TGTGCCAGTAAACGGGGGGCGTCAAGCACAGATACGCAGTATTTT
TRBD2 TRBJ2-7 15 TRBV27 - CASRSLLAGGFAQYF TGTGCCAGCAGGTCCTTACTAGCGGGGGGGTTCGCGCAGTACTTC
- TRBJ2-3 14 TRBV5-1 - CASSLGLFFHTQYF TGCGCCAGCAGCTTGGGACTGTTCTTTCATACGCAGTATTTT
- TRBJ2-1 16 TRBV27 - CASSSVGVRNYNEQFF TGTGCCAGCAGTTCCGTCGGGGTCAGGAACTACAATGAGCAGTTCTTC
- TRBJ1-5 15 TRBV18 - CASSPTADSSQPQHF TGTGCCAGCTCACCAACCGCGGACAGTAGTCAGCCCCAGCATTTT
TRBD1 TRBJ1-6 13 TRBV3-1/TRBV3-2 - CASKTGAPSPLHF TGTGCCAGCAAAACAGGGGCGCCTTCACCCCTCCACTTT
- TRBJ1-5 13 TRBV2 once CASVQDHNQPQHF TGTGCCTCTGTACAGGATCACAATCAGCCCCAGCATTTT
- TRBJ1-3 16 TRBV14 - CASSLGLLSSGNTIYF TGTGCCAGCAGCCTGGGACTTCTCAGCTCTGGAAACACCATATATTTT
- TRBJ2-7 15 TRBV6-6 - CASTWGRQGPLEQYF TGTGCCAGCACTTGGGGGAGGCAAGGGCCCCTGGAGCAGTACTTC
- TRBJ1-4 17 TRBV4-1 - CASRPPSNRATNEKLFF TGCGCCAGCCGCCCCCCGTCGAACCGAGCAACTAATGAAAAACTGTTTTTT
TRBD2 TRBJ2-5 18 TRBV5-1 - CASSRPPGLAGPQQTQYF TGCGCCAGCAGCCGACCCCCGGGACTAGCGGGGCCTCAACAGACCCAGTACTTC
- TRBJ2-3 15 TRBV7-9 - CASSSGGSSTDTQYF TGTGCCAGCAGCTCCGGGGGATCTAGCACAGATACGCAGTATTTT
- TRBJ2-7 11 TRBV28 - CATHRSYEQYF TGTGCCACCCACAGGTCCTACGAGCAGTACTTC
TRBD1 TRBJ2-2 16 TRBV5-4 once CASRYGGQGATGELFF TGTGCCAGCAGATATGGGGGGCAGGGGGCGACCGGGGAGCTGTTTTTT
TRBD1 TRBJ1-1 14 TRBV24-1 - CATSEGTGGTEAFF TGTGCCACCAGTGAGGGGACAGGGGGCACTGAAGCTTTCTTT
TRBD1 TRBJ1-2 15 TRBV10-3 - CAISANYDRVYGYTF TGTGCCATCAGTGCGAATTACGACAGGGTCTATGGCTACACCTTC
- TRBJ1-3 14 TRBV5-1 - CASSPWQAGNTIYF TGCGCCAGCAGCCCTTGGCAGGCTGGAAACACCATATATTTT
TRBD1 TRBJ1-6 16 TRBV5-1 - CASSGGTGISNSPLHF TGCGCCAGCAGCGGGGGGACAGGGATAAGCAATTCACCCCTCCACTTT
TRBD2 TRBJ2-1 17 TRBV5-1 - CASSPGLAGGQGNEQFF TGCGCCAGCAGCCCCGGACTAGCGGGAGGGCAGGGGAATGAGCAGTTCTTC
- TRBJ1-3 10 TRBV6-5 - CASIGDTIYF TGTGCCAGCATAGGAGACACCATATATTTT
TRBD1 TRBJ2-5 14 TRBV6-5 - CASRSTGFGETQYF TGTGCCAGCAGGTCGACAGGGTTTGGTGAGACCCAGTACTTC
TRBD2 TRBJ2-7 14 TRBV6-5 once CASSYEGTNGEQYF TGTGCCAGCAGTTACGAGGGGACTAACGGCGAGCAGTACTTC
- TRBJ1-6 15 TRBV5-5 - CASSLDSPNNSPLHF TGTGCCAGCAGCTTGGACAGCCCGAATAATTCACCCCTCCACTTT
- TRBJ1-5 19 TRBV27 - CASSFAAGPSNRDGQPQHF TGTGCCAGCAGTTTCGCAGCCGGGCCCTCGAACAGGGACGGGCAGCCCCAGCATTTT
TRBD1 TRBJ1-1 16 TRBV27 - CASSFWTGNGGTEAFF TGTGCCAGCAGTTTCTGGACAGGGAACGGAGGTACTGAAGCTTTCTTT
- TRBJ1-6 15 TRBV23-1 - CASSQRQTWASPLHF TGCGCCAGCAGTCAGAGACAAACCTGGGCTTCACCCCTCCACTTT
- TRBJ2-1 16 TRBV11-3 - CASSLKFVGSYNEQFF TGTGCCAGCAGCTTAAAGTTCGTCGGCTCCTACAATGAGCAGTTCTTC
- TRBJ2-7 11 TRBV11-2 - CASSPSYEQYF TGTGCCAGCAGCCCGTCCTACGAGCAGTACTTC
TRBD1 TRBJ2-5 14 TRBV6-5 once CASSYSRGKETQYF TGTGCCAGCAGTTACTCCAGGGGGAAAGAGACCCAGTACTTC
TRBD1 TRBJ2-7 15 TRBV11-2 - CASSRRQGEINEQYF TGTGCCAGCAGCCGACGACAGGGTGAGATCAACGAGCAGTACTTC
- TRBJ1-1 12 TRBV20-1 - CSASPGNTEAFF TGCAGTGCCAGTCCGGGGAACACTGAAGCTTTCTTT
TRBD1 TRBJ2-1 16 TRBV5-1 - CASSPAGTGGSNEQFF TGCGCCAGCAGCCCAGCCGGGACAGGGGGCTCCAATGAGCAGTTCTTC
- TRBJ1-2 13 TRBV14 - CASSQGRAYGYTF TGTGCCAGCAGCCAGGGGAGAGCCTATGGCTACACCTTC
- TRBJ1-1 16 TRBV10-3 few CAISEWVGQINTEAFF TGTGCCATCAGTGAGTGGGTGGGGCAGATTAACACTGAAGCTTTCTTT
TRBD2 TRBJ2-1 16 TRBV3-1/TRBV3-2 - CASSQSPAGVGNEQFF TGTGCCAGCAGCCAAAGTCCGGCGGGAGTCGGTAATGAGCAGTTCTTC
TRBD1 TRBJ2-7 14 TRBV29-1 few CSVEPGTGVYEQYF TGCAGCGTTGAGCCCGGGACAGGGGTCTACGAGCAGTACTTC
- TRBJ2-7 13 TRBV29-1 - CSVWNRTDYEQYF TGCAGCGTCTGGAACAGGACAGACTACGAGCAGTACTTC
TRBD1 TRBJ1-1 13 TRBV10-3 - CAIRTGGNTEAFF TGTGCCATCAGGACAGGGGGGAACACTGAAGCTTTCTTT
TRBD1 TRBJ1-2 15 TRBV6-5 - CASNTAGTGVGGYTF TGTGCCAGCAACACCGCCGGGACAGGGGTTGGCGGCTACACCTTC
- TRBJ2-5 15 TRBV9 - CASSVGGRSQETQYF TGTGCCAGCAGCGTAGGAGGCAGAAGCCAAGAGACCCAGTACTTC
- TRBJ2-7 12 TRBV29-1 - CSVWGLDYEQYF TGCAGCGTCTGGGGGCTAGACTACGAGCAGTACTTC
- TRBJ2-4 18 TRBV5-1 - CASSLGGRSYAAKNIQYF TGCGCCAGCAGCTTGGGGGGGCGTTCCTACGCGGCCAAAAACATTCAGTACTTC
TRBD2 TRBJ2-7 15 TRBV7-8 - CASSLVASGRHEQYF TGTGCCAGCAGCTTAGTGGCTAGCGGGAGACACGAGCAGTACTTC
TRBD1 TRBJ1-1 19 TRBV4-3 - CASSHRNSLDRRINTEAFF TGCGCCAGCAGCCATCGTAATTCCTTGGACAGGAGGATAAACACTGAAGCTTTCTTT
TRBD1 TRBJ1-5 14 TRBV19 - CASSAGQGNQPQHF TGTGCCAGTAGTGCGGGACAGGGGAATCAGCCCCAGCATTTT
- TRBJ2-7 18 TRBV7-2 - CASSLVGSTGPVGYEQYF TGTGCCAGCAGCTTAGTCGGATCTACAGGTCCGGTGGGCTACGAGCAGTACTTC